What follows is one T cell receptor (beta chain) and its context. Its antigen is as yet unknown. The sample is drawn from a study of T cell responses to AZD1222 COVID-19 vaccine. Study outcomes and limitations: Baseline serology detected seropositivity in only 6 or 7 AZD1222 recipients. Rises in breadth and depth of Spike-specific TCRs came after two AZD1222 doses. Repertoires were sampled only after the peak T cell response.

Germline V gene lookup returns CDR1 SGHAT and CDR2 FQNNGV. Trimming removed 5 bases from V and 2 bases from J, with 10 bases in between. This CDR3 is built from 14 residues. Analysis merged second doses at about 4 or about 12 weeks. The protocol was immunoSEQ multiplex PCR, while the TCRdb copy is restricted to in-frame clones and leaves out a portion. This sample has some 180,000 clones, with about nine tenths found just once. The sequence derives from an adult who received the AZD1222 COVID-19 vaccine. This rearrangement joins TRBV11-2 to TRBJ2-4, with D uncertain. The material was peripheral blood, obtained 28 days after the second AZD1222 dose. The CDR3, as DNA: TGTGCCAGCAGCCGCGCGTTGTCCAAAAACATTCAGTACTTC. Amino acid sequence: CASSRALSKNIQYF.